Given below is one TCR beta chain in context. In its sample, this clone was seen a few times. Its binding antigen is unknown. Base qualities are not recorded, but no much larger clone differs from it by a single base. The library was produced with the immunoSEQ multiplex PCR assay. RNA was extracted from all samples and reverse transcribed into cDNA, which served as template for TCR sequencing. First-strand cDNA was synthesized with SuperScript III using a 2:1 mix of oligo-dT and random hexamers. Amplification bias was assessed with a synthetic immune receptor repertoire, and residual bias was removed computationally. The paper's processing steps were these. After raw reads were preprocessed to remove errors, the CDR3 was defined following IMGT conventions as running from the conserved cysteine to phenylalanine. Clonality was calculated as 1 minus Shannon entropy normalized by log2 of the number of productive unique TCRs. CD4 or CD8 identity of scalp clones was inferred by cross-referencing scalp TCRbeta sequences with sorted blood CD4 and CD8 repertoires. TCRdb mirrors the immuneACCESS table, restricted to in-frame sequences. Some clones are absent from its copies; in checked studies, under half trace to an unresolved V gene, and the reason for the others is unknown. Clonal size and the V and J genes are those of that table, whereas D and trimming came from the DNA. This sample comprises some 82,000 clones, roughly half of them detected only once. 5.5% to 6% of the sample is taken by the ten largest.

Lesional scalp punch biopsies and peripheral blood were collected from alopecia areata patients. PBMCs were isolated by density centrifugation and stained for CD3, CD4 and CD8, and CD4+ and CD8+ T cells were sorted on a FACSAria. Untreated alopecia areata patients were recruited as part of a multicenter biomarker study. In roughly five patients from the biomarker study, the blood CD8+ T cells went through an additional sort into NKG2D-low and NKG2D-high fractions. The data originate from a study of CD8+ T cells in alopecia areata (dated by TCRdb to 2017 to 2018). Looking at the study overall: In both human patients and the C3H/HeJ mouse model, the study applied high-throughput TCRbeta sequencing to look at T cell clonal expansion in alopecia areata. In humans, TCRbeta sequencing was performed on scalp tissue and on sorted CD4+ and CD8+ peripheral blood T cells from healthy controls and from patients with patchy or totalis/universalis alopecia areata. Scalp clonality was compared among normal scalp (n=4), patchy alopecia areata scalp (n=8), and alopecia totalis/universalis scalp (n=8). RNA was extracted with the PAXgene miRNA kit for fixed scalp, the miRNeasy kit for PBMCs, and the RNeasy kit for mouse skin. immunoSEQ multiplex PCR using 35 Vbeta forward primers and 13 Jbeta reverse primers was used to amplify TCRbeta CDR3 regions. What the authors observed across the whole study: Shared TCR sequences between patients were less evident than in mice, which may be partly attributable to HLA diversity in the patient population. Compared with normal scalp, lesional scalp had higher clonality and more expanded CD8+ clones, particularly in alopecia totalis/universalis, a pattern that suggests antigenic drive. Unlike mouse skin, where gammadelta T cells dominate, normal human skin contains resident alphabeta T cells that get sequenced too, which complicates analysis of the scalp TCR repertoire.

Trimming takes 3 bases from V and 1 base from J, and the germline ends sit 3 bases apart. Spanning cysteine to phenylalanine, the CDR3 consists of 12 amino acids. Only CDR3 DNA is held: 36 bases, read in frame from base 1. According to the germline V gene (reference sequence), CDR1 reads LNHDA and CDR2 reads SQIVND. The receptor was derived from a human donor with alopecia areata. The specimen was NKG2D-high CD8+ T cells sorted from blood. The cell subset or site label, as the study defines it: sorted CD8+ NKG2D-high blood T cells. This sequence uses TRBV19 and TRBJ1-1; no D gene call is confident. The base sequence is TGTGCCAGTAGTATGTCGAACACTGAAGCTTTCTTT. Its translation is CASSMSNTEAFF.